Below, one T cell receptor beta chain is given with its context. The antigen is not known. This sample also contains other DNA sequences that code for the same CDR3. The run of the v3.0 immunoSEQ assay was at survey level. Assay: immunoSEQ multiplex PCR; the TCRdb copy retains only in-frame clones and omits some. The sample includes tens of thousands of clones, more than 75% of them seen just once. This entry belongs to a study of long-term antiretroviral therapy in people with HIV. Study findings and constraints: Regardless of time point, clones expanded before ART dominated the repertoire.

This clonotype was sampled from a man younger than 35 with HIV. This specimen was unsorted PBMCs, taken 0.2 years before starting antiretroviral therapy.

As DNA, the CDR3 is TGTGCCAGCAGCTTGGGGATTACAGATACGCAGTATTTT. Amino acid sequence: CASSLGITDTQYF. The chain joins TRBV5-4 to TRBJ2-3; D not certain. V lost 0 bases, J lost 3 bases, and 5 bases lay in between. The V gene's germline CDR1 is SGHNT and CDR2 YYREEE (reference sequence). The CDR3 length is 13 residues. Based on the CDR3 plus reference TRBV5-4 and TRBJ2-3, the full variable domain is ETGVTQSPTHLIKTRGQQVTLRCSSQSGHNTVSWYQQALGQGPQFIFQYYREEENGRGNFPPRFSGLQFPNYSSELNVNALELDDSALYLCASSLGITDTQYFGPGTRLTVL.